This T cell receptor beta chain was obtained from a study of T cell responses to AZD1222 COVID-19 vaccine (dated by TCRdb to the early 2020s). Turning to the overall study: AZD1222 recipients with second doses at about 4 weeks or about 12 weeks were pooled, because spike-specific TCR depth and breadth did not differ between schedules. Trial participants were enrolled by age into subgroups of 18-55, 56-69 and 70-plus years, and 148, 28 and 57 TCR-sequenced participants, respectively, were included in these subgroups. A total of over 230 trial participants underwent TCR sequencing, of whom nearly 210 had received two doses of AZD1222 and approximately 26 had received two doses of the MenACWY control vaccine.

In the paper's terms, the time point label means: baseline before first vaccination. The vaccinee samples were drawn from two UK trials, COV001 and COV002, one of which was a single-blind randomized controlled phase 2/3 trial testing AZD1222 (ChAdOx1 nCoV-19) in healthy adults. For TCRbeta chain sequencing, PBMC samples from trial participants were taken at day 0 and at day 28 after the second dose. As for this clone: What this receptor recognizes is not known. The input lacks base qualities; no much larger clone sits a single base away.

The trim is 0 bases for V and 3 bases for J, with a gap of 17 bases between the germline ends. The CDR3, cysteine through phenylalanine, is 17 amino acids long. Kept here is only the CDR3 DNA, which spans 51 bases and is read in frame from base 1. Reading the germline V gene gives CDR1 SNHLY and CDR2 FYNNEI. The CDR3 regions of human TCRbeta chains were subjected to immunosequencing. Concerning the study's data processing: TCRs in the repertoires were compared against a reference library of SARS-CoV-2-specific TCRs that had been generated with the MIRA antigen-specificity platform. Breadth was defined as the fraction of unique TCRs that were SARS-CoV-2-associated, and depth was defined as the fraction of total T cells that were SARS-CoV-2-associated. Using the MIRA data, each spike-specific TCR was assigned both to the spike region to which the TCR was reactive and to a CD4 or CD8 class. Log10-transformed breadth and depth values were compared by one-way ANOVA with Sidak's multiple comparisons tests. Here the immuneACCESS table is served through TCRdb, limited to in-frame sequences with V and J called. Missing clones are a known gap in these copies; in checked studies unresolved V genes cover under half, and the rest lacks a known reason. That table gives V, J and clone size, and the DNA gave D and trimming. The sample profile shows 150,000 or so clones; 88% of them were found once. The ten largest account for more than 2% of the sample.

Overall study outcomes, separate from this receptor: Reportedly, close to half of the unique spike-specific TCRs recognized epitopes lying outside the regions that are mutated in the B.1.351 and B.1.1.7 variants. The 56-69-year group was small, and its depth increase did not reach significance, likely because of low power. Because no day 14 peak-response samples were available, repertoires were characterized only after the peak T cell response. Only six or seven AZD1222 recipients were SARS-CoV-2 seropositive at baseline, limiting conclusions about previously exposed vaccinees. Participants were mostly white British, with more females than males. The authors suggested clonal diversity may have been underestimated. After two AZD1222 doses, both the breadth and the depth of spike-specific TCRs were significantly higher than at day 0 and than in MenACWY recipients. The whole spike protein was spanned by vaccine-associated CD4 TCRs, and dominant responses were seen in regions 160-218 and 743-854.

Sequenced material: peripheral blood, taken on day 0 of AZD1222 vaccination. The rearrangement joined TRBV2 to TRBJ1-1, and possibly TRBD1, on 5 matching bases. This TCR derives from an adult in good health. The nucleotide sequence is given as TGTGCCAGCAGTGAAGCGGTTACCAGGGTGGCGTACACTGAAGCTTTCTTT. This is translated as CASSEAVTRVAYTEAFF. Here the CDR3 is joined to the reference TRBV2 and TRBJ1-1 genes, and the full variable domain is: EPEVTQTPSHQVTQMGQEVILRCVPISNHLYFYWYRQILGQKVEFLVSFYNNEISEKSEIFDDQFSVERPDGSNFTLKIRSTKLEDSAMYFCASSEAVTRVAYTEAFFGQGTRLTVV.